This is a list of T cell receptor beta chains from one sample in a study of T cell responses to AZD1222 COVID-19 vaccine. TCRdb's table, derived via immunoSEQ multiplex PCR, lists solely in-frame clones and lacks some. The profile shows 250,000 or so clones, 90% to 95% of them singletons. This specimen consisted of peripheral blood, obtained on day 0 of AZD1222 vaccination. These receptors came from an adult in good health. Each CDR3 is given with its conserved first and last residue. Each record gives: clone size, D gene, J gene, V gene, CDR3 DNA, CDR3 protein. D genes are given only for firm matches. Clone size is shown for a subset of rows, as once, few, many or a class of expanded clone.

size: once
D: TRBD2
J: TRBJ2-1
V: TRBV5-1
DNA: TGCGCCAGCAGCTTGGGGACTAGCGGTTACAATGAGCAGTTCTTC
CDR3: CASSLGTSGYNEQFF

size: NA
D: NA
J: TRBJ2-5
V: TRBV28
DNA: TGTGCCAGCAGCGGTGGACCTCTCGGGACCCAGTACTTC
CDR3: CASSGGPLGTQYF

size: NA
D: NA
J: TRBJ1-4
V: TRBV25-1
DNA: TGTGCCAGTACGTCGGACAGCAATTCCGGTGGGAAACTGTTTTTT
CDR3: CASTSDSNSGGKLFF

size: NA
D: NA
J: TRBJ1-6
V: TRBV4-1
DNA: TGCGCCAGCAGCCAAAAAGAGGACCGTATTGATATTAATTCACCCCTCCACTTT
CDR3: CASSQKEDRIDINSPLHF

size: NA
D: TRBD1
J: TRBJ1-4
V: TRBV2
DNA: TGTGCCAGCAGCCGGGACAGGGCTAATGAAAAACTGTTTTTT
CDR3: CASSRDRANEKLFF

size: NA
D: TRBD2
J: TRBJ2-5
V: TRBV6-5
DNA: TGTGCCAGCAGCGGGACTAGCGGCCAAGAGACCCAGTACTTC
CDR3: CASSGTSGQETQYF

size: few
D: TRBD1
J: TRBJ2-7
V: TRBV2
DNA: TGTGCCAGCCACGACCTCGCCCAGGGGGCGCGGGACGAGCAGTACTTC
CDR3: CASHDLAQGARDEQYF

size: NA
D: TRBD2
J: TRBJ2-7
V: TRBV5-4
DNA: TGTGCCAGCAGCTCCCTTCGAGCGGGAGGTCACGAGCAGTACTTC
CDR3: CASSSLRAGGHEQYF

size: NA
D: NA
J: TRBJ1-6
V: TRBV3-1/TRBV3-2
DNA: TGTGCCAGCAGCCAGAACTTTGGGACCCCCCGAAATTCACCCCTCCACTTT
CDR3: CASSQNFGTPRNSPLHF

size: NA
D: NA
J: TRBJ2-7
V: TRBV29-1
DNA: TGCAGCGTCTCCCCGCTGGGGAGAGGCTACGAGCAGTACTTC
CDR3: CSVSPLGRGYEQYF

size: NA
D: NA
J: TRBJ1-6
V: TRBV19
DNA: TGTGCCAGCCAAAGGTCAGGTCAGCAGAATTCACCCCTCCACTTT
CDR3: CASQRSGQQNSPLHF

size: once
D: NA
J: TRBJ2-1
V: TRBV3-1/TRBV3-2
DNA: TGTGCCAGCAGCCAAGAGACTTATCCGGGAGATTCCCACTACAATGAGCAGTTCTTC
CDR3: CASSQETYPGDSHYNEQFF

size: NA
D: TRBD2
J: TRBJ2-7
V: TRBV10-2
DNA: TGCGCCAGCAGTGGAGGGATAGCGGGGGGCTTTGGCGACGAGCAGTACTTC
CDR3: CASSGGIAGGFGDEQYF

size: NA
D: NA
J: TRBJ1-1
V: TRBV3-1/TRBV3-2
DNA: TGTGCCAGCAGCCAAGATGTCTCCGGCCGAGGAGCTTTCTTT
CDR3: CASSQDVSGRGAFF

size: once
D: NA
J: TRBJ1-5
V: TRBV2
DNA: TGTGCCAGCAGTGAAAATAGGGGTAATCAGCCCCAGCATTTT
CDR3: CASSENRGNQPQHF

size: once
D: NA
J: TRBJ2-7
V: TRBV4-1
DNA: TGCGCCAGCAGCCAAGTCGAGGCAGGAACCTACGAGCAGTACTTC
CDR3: CASSQVEAGTYEQYF

size: NA
D: NA
J: TRBJ2-5
V: TRBV19
DNA: TGTGCCAGTAGTTTCAGGGTTGGAGAGACCCAGTACTTC
CDR3: CASSFRVGETQYF

size: NA
D: NA
J: TRBJ1-1
V: TRBV7-9
DNA: TGTGCCAGCGGAAGGGGAGACACTGAAGCTTTCTTT
CDR3: CASGRGDTEAFF

size: NA
D: TRBD2
J: TRBJ2-5
V: TRBV27
DNA: TGTGCCAGCAGCCAGACTAGCGTACAAGAGACCCAGTACTTC
CDR3: CASSQTSVQETQYF

size: NA
D: TRBD1
J: TRBJ1-5
V: TRBV28
DNA: TGTGCCAGCAGTTTTGACAGGGTGGGGAATCAGCCCCAGCATTTT
CDR3: CASSFDRVGNQPQHF

size: NA
D: TRBD1
J: TRBJ2-6
V: TRBV2
DNA: TGTGCCAGCAGCCTCACGACAGGGGGGGTTACTGGGGCCAACGTCCTGACTTTC
CDR3: CASSLTTGGVTGANVLTF

size: once
D: NA
J: TRBJ2-7
V: TRBV7-9
DNA: TGTGCCAGCAGCTTAGGTAATAGCGGCTCCTACGAGCAGTACTTC
CDR3: CASSLGNSGSYEQYF

size: NA
D: TRBD1
J: TRBJ1-2
V: TRBV30
DNA: TGTGCCTGGAGGGATACAGGGGGAGGGTATGGCTACACCTTC
CDR3: CAWRDTGGGYGYTF

size: NA
D: NA
J: TRBJ1-1
V: TRBV6-5
DNA: TGTGCCAGCAGACTCGACAGCCCGAACACTGAAGCTTTCTTT
CDR3: CASRLDSPNTEAFF

size: NA
D: NA
J: TRBJ1-1
V: TRBV7-9
DNA: TGTGCCAGCAGCCCTCGGACGGAAACGGCTGAAGCTTTCTTT
CDR3: CASSPRTETAEAFF

size: NA
D: TRBD2
J: TRBJ2-7
V: TRBV7-9
DNA: TGTGCCAGCAGGACTACTAGCGGGAGAGGCGAGCAGTACTTC
CDR3: CASRTTSGRGEQYF

size: NA
D: NA
J: TRBJ2-6
V: TRBV2
DNA: TGTGCCAGCAGTTTTGGGACCACTGGGGCCAACGTCCTGACTTTC
CDR3: CASSFGTTGANVLTF

size: NA
D: NA
J: TRBJ2-7
V: TRBV7-2
DNA: TGTGCCAGCAGGTCGAGGGGGGGCCCCGAATACGAGCAGTACTTC
CDR3: CASRSRGGPEYEQYF

size: few
D: NA
J: TRBJ2-1
V: TRBV5-1
DNA: TGCGCCAGCAGCTTGAAGCAGGGAGTTTACAATGAGCAGTTCTTC
CDR3: CASSLKQGVYNEQFF

size: NA
D: TRBD1
J: TRBJ2-2
V: TRBV25-1
DNA: TGTGCCAGCAGTGGATCACCCGGGACAGGGAAGAACACCGGGGAGCTGTTTTTT
CDR3: CASSGSPGTGKNTGELFF

size: NA
D: NA
J: TRBJ2-7
V: TRBV4-1
DNA: TGCGCCAGCAGCCAAGAAGCAGGGAACGCCTACGAGCAGTACTTC
CDR3: CASSQEAGNAYEQYF

size: NA
D: TRBD1
J: TRBJ2-7
V: TRBV9
DNA: TGTGCCAGCAGCCCCCGACAGGGGATCTACGAGCAGTACTTC
CDR3: CASSPRQGIYEQYF

size: NA
D: NA
J: TRBJ2-7
V: TRBV4-1
DNA: TGCGCCAGCAGCCAAGACGGTCGGGGGTTTAAACTACACGAGCAGTACTTC
CDR3: CASSQDGRGFKLHEQYF

size: NA
D: NA
J: TRBJ1-4
V: TRBV18
DNA: TGTGCCAGCTCACCGACGGGCGGGGAGGTTGAAAAACTGTTTTTT
CDR3: CASSPTGGEVEKLFF

size: once
D: TRBD1
J: TRBJ2-3
V: TRBV5-5
DNA: TGTGCCAGCAGCCGGACAGGGGGGCCAGATACGCAGTATTTT
CDR3: CASSRTGGPDTQYF

size: NA
D: NA
J: TRBJ1-2
V: TRBV20-1
DNA: TGCAGTGCTAGGTTGGGCTATGGCTACACCTTC
CDR3: CSARLGYGYTF